A selection of T cell receptor beta chains follows, all from one sample in a study of cytomegalovirus exposure and HLA in healthy donors. TCRdb keeps only in-frame clones here, not all; method: immunoSEQ multiplex PCR. Of about 200,000 clones listed, over 75% are singletons. The sequencing sample was made of PBMCs. The receptor source for this set is a woman aged 18 to 35 in good health and CMV-seropositive. CDR3s include the opening cysteine and the closing phenylalanine or tryptophan. D genes are given only for firm matches. For some rows the clone size is stated as once, few or many, or as a class when expanded; others skip it.

d_gene,abundance,j_gene,v_gene,len,CDR3aa,CDR3nt
TRBD2,.,TRBJ2-7,TRBV27,18,CASSPGGTSGRVRGEQYF,TGTGCCAGCAGTCCCGGAGGGACTAGCGGGAGGGTCCGAGGCGAGCAGTACTTC
TRBD2,.,TRBJ2-2,TRBV2,16,CASSDRTSGNTGELFF,TGTGCCAGCAGTGATCGGACTAGCGGCAACACCGGGGAGCTGTTTTTT
.,.,TRBJ2-7,TRBV5-4,15,CASSLHPGLTYEQYF,TGTGCCAGCAGCTTGCATCCGGGACTTACATACGAGCAGTACTTC
TRBD1,.,TRBJ1-1,TRBV5-1,15,CASSPGETGTTEAFF,TGCGCCAGCAGCCCGGGCGAGACAGGGACGACTGAAGCTTTCTTT
TRBD2,.,TRBJ2-1,TRBV11-2,16,CASSPKGLAGGNEQFF,TGTGCCAGCAGCCCAAAGGGACTAGCGGGAGGCAATGAGCAGTTCTTC
.,.,TRBJ2-1,TRBV2,18,CASSSWLAIESSYNEQFF,TGTGCCAGCTCCTCCTGGCTAGCGATAGAGAGCTCCTACAATGAGCAGTTCTTC
TRBD2,.,TRBJ2-5,TRBV7-9,18,CASSFGTSGRASEETQYF,TGTGCCAGCAGCTTTGGGACTAGCGGGAGGGCGAGTGAAGAGACCCAGTACTTC
TRBD1,.,TRBJ1-2,TRBV5-4,13,CASSLDRGSGYTF,TGTGCCAGCAGCTTGGACAGGGGGAGCGGCTACACCTTC
TRBD2,.,TRBJ2-7,TRBV6-4,13,CASSDSALAGNRF,TGTGCCAGCAGTGACTCTGCCCTAGCGGGGAACCGCTTC
TRBD1,.,TRBJ1-1,TRBV28,13,CASEDRDKGEAFF,TGTGCCAGCGAAGACAGGGATAAAGGTGAAGCTTTCTTT
TRBD1,.,TRBJ1-5,TRBV28,18,CASPRRASGTGEGQPQHF,TGTGCCAGCCCCCGCCGAGCCTCCGGGACAGGGGAGGGACAGCCCCAGCATTTT
TRBD1,once,TRBJ2-7,TRBV28,12,CAAGEGAGEQYF,TGTGCCGCCGGTGAGGGGGCGGGCGAGCAGTACTTC
TRBD1,.,TRBJ1-5,TRBV7-8,15,CASSQRQGAGQPQHF,TGTGCCAGCAGCCAAAGACAGGGGGCGGGTCAGCCCCAGCATTTT
TRBD1,few,TRBJ2-7,TRBV30,13,CAWDRQGTYEQYF,TGTGCCTGGGATAGACAGGGAACATACGAGCAGTACTTC
.,.,TRBJ2-3,TRBV27,15,CASSLPSGGTDTQYF,TGTGCCAGCAGTCTCCCCTCCGGAGGTACAGATACGCAGTATTTT
TRBD2,.,TRBJ2-1,TRBV5-1,15,CASSPSTSGDNEQFF,TGCGCCAGCAGCCCGTCGACTAGCGGTGACAATGAGCAGTTCTTC
.,.,TRBJ2-2,TRBV14,16,CASSQDTGSSNGELFF,TGTGCCAGCAGCCAAGATACCGGGAGTAGTAACGGGGAGCTGTTTTTT
.,.,TRBJ2-1,TRBV19,12,CASSILYNEQFF,TGTGCCAGTAGTATTCTCTACAATGAGCAGTTCTTC
.,few,TRBJ2-2,TRBV5-6,12,CASSPVTGELFF,TGTGCCAGCAGCCCTGTCACCGGGGAGCTGTTTTTT
TRBD1,.,TRBJ2-7,TRBV28,16,CASSLVRRGTGGEQYF,TGTGCCAGCAGTTTGGTAAGGCGAGGGACAGGGGGCGAGCAGTACTTC